The entry below gives a single T cell receptor (beta chain) sequence along with its context. Its antigen is not known. V was trimmed by 4 bases and J by 2 bases, leaving 18 bases between them. CDR3 size: 16 residues. Germline V CDR1 and CDR2: MNHEY, SMNVEV (reference sequence). Profiling relied on immunoSEQ multiplex PCR, and the TCRdb table lists in-frame clones only, not all of them. The sample yields tens of thousands of clones, 85% to 95% seen once. The sample belongs to a study of graft-versus-host responses after intestinal transplantation. Background on the study: Recipients received multivisceral, liver-intestinal, or isolated intestinal transplants. All of the recipients had induction that used anti-thymocyte globulin, then tacrolimus and steroids for about 3 years.

Study observations and caveats: Recipient marrow showed GvH clones, some seen first in ileum or blood. Elevated graft-versus-host to host-versus-graft clonal ratios in allografts were recorded for patients with graft-donor T cell macrochimerism.

The receptor was derived from a human donor who was the organ donor for an intestinal transplant. The source material was unstimulated CD8+ T cells sorted from spleen or lymph node cells, sampled before transplant. This rearrangement joins TRBV27 to TRBJ2-7, with D tentatively TRBD1 (6 bases). In nucleotides, the CDR3 is TGTGCCAGCAGTTCGACATGGGACAAGAAGACCTACGAGCAGTACTTC. It yields the protein CASSSTWDKKTYEQYF.